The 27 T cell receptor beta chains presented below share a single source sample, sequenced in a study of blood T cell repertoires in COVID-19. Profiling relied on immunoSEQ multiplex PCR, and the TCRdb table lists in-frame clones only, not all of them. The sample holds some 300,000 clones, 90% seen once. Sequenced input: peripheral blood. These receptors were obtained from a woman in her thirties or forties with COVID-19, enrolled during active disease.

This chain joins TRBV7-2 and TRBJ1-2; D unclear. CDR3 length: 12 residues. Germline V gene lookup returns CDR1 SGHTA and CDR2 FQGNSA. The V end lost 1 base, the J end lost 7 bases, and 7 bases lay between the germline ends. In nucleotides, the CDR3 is TGTGCCAGCAGCTTAGACAGATTTGGCTACACCTTC. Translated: CASSLDRFGYTF.

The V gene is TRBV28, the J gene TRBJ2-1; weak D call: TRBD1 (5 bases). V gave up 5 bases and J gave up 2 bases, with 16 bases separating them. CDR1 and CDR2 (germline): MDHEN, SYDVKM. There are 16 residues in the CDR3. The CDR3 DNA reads TGTGCCAGCAGTCTCCCGCGACAGATCACCTACAATGAGCAGTTCTTC. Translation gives CASSLPRQITYNEQFF. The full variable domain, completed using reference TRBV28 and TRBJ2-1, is DVKVTQSSRYLVKRTGEKVFLECVQDMDHENMFWYRQDPGLGLRLIYFSYDVKMKEKGDIPEGYSVSREKKERFSLILESASTNQTSMYLCASSLPRQITYNEQFFGPGTRLTVL.

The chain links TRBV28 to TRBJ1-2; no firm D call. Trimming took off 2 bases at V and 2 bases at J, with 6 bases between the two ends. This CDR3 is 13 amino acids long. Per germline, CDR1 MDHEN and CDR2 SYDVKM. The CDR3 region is CASSLNRNYGYTF. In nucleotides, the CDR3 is TGTGCCAGCAGTTTAAACAGAAACTATGGCTACACCTTC.

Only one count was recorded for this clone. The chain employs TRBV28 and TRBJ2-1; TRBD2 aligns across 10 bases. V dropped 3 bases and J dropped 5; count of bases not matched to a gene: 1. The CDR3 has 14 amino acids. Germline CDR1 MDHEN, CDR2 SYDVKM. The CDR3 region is CASSFLAGDNEQFF. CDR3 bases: TGTGCCAGCAGTTTCCTAGCGGGAGACAATGAGCAGTTCTTC.

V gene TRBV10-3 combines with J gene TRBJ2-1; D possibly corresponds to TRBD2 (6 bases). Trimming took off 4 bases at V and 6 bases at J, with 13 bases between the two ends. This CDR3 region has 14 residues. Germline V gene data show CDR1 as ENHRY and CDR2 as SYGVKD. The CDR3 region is CAISGNQGGNEQFF. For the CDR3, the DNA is TGTGCCATCAGTGGAAATCAGGGAGGCAATGAGCAGTTCTTC.

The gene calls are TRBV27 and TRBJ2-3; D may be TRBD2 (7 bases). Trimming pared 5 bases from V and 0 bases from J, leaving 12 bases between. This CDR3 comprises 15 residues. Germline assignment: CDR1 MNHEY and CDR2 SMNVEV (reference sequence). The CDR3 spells CASSPRGGSTDTQYF. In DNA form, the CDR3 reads TGTGCCAGCAGTCCCCGCGGGGGCAGCACAGATACGCAGTATTTT.

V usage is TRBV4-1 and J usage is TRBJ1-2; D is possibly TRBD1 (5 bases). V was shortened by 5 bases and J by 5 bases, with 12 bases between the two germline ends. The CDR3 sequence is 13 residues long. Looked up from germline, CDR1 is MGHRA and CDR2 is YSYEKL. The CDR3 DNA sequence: TGCGCCAGCAGCGCTTACCGGGGGTATGGCTACACCTTC. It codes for CASSAYRGYGYTF.

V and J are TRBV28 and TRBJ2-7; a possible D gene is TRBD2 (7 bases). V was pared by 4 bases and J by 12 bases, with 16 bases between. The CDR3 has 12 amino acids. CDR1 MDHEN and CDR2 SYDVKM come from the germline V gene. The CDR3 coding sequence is TGTGCCAGCAGTTGGGGGGGGGCCCTGCGGTACTTC. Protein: CASSWGGALRYF. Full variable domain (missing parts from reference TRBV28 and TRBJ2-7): DVKVTQSSRYLVKRTGEKVFLECVQDMDHENMFWYRQDPGLGLRLIYFSYDVKMKEKGDIPEGYSVSREKKERFSLILESASTNQTSMYLCASSWGGALRYFGPGTRLTVT.

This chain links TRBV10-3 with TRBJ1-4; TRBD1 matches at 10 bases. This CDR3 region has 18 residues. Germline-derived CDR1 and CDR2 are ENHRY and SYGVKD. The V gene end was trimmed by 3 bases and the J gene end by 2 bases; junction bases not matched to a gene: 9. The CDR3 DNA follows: TGTGCCATCAGTGACGTCGGGACAGGGGAGGGGACTAATGAAAAACTGTTTTTT. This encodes CAISDVGTGEGTNEKLFF.

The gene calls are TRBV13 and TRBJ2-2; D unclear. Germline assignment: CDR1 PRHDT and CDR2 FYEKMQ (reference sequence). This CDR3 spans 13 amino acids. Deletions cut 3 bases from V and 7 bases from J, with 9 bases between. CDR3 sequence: CASSLQRIGELFF. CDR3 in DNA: TGTGCCAGCAGCTTGCAGAGGATCGGGGAGCTGTTTTTT.

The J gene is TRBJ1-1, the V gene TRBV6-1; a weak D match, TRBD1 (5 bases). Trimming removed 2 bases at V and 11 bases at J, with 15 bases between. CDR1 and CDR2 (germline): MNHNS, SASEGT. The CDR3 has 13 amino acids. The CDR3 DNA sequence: TGTGCCAGCAGTGAACCAGGGAGGTTGGGGGCTTTCTTT. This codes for CASSEPGRLGAFF.

The CDR3: CASSPSLGQVEAGELFF. CDR3 nucleotides: TGTGCCAGCTCACCGAGTCTGGGACAGGTCGAAGCCGGGGAGCTGTTTTTT. The genes are TRBV18 and TRBJ2-2; 8 nucleotides match TRBD1. The trim removed 3 bases at V and 6 bases at J, leaving 12 bases unmatched. The germline gives CDR1 KGHSH, CDR2 LQKENI. The CDR3 is 17 residues long. Complete variable domain (other parts from reference TRBV18 and TRBJ2-2): NAGVMQNPRHLVRRRGQEARLRCSPMKGHSHVYWYRQLPEEGLKFMVYLQKENIIDESGMPKERFSAEFPKEGPSILRIQQVVRGDSAAYFCASSPSLGQVEAGELFFGEGSRLTVL.

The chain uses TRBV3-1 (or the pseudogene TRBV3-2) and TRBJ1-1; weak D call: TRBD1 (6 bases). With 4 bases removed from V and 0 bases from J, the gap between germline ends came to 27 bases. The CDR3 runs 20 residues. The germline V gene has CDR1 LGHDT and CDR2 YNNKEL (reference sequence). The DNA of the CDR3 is TGTGCCAGCAGCCGCAGCGGTACAGGGACCATGAACCTCATGAACACTGAAGCTTTCTTT. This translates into CASSRSGTGTMNLMNTEAFF.

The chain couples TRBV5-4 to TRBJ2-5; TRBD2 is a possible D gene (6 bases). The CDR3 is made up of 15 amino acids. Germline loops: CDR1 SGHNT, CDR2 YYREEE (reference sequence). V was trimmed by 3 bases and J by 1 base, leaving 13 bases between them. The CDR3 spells CASSYPRGTQETQYF. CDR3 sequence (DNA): TGTGCCAGCAGCTACCCGCGCGGGACCCAAGAGACCCAGTACTTC.

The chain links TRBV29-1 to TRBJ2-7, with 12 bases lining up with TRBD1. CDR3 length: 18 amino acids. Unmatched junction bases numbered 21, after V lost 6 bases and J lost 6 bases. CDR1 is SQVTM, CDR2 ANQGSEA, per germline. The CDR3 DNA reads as TGCAGCGTAGCCGGGACAGGGGGCTTTAGGGGTTCCCAGGGCGAGCAGTACTTC. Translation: CSVAGTGGFRGSQGEQYF.

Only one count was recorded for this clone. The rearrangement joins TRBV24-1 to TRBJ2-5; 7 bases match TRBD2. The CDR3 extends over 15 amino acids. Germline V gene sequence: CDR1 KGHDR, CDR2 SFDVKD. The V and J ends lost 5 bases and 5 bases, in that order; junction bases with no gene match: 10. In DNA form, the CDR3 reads TGTGCCACCAGTGTGATAGCGGGTGGTGGGGAGACCCAGTACTTC. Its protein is CATSVIAGGGETQYF.

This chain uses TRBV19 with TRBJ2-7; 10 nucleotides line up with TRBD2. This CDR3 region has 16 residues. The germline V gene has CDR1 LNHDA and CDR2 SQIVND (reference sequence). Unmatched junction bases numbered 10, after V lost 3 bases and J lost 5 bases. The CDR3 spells CASSIWLALAGNEQYF. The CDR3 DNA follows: TGTGCCAGTAGTATTTGGTTGGCACTAGCGGGAAACGAGCAGTACTTC.

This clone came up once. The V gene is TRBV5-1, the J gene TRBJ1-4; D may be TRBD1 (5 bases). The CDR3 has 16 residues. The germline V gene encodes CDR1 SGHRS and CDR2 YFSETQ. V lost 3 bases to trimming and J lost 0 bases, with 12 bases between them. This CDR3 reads CASSSSAGTTNEKLFF. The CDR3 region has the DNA TGCGCCAGCAGCTCCTCCGCAGGGACAACTAATGAAAAACTGTTTTTT.

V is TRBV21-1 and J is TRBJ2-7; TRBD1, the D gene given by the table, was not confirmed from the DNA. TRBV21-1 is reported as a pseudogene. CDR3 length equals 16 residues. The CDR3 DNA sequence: TGTGCCAGCAGCACCTGGACAGGTGGAAAAACCTACGAGCAGTACTTC. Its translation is CASSTWTGGKTYEQYF.

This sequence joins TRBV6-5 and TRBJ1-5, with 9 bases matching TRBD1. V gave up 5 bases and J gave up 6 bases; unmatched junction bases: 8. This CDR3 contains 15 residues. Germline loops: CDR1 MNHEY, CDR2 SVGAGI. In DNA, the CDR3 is TGTGCCAGCAGTCGTGGACAGGGGAGGGGTCAGCCCCAGCATTTT. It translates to CASSRGQGRGQPQHF.

CDR3 in amino acids: CASSLRTSGVNTGELFF. The CDR3 coding sequence is TGCGCCAGCAGCCTCAGGACTAGCGGGGTTAACACCGGGGAGCTGTTTTTT. V gene TRBV5-1 combines with J gene TRBJ2-2; 12 bases fit TRBD2. CDR3 length: 17 residues. The V segment lost 4 bases and the J segment 2 bases; nucleotides outside the gene matches: 6. Germline V gene sequence: CDR1 SGHRS, CDR2 YFSETQ.

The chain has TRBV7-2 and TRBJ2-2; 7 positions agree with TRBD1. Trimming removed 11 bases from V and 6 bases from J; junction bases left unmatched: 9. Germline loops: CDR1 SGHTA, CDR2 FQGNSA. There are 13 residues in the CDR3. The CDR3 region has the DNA TGTGCCGCCACAGGGGCGCGATCCGGGGAGCTGTTTTTT. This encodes CAATGARSGELFF.

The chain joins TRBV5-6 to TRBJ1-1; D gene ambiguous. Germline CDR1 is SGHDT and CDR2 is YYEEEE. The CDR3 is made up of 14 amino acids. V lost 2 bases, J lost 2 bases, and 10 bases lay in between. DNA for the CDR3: TGTGCCAGCAGCTTCCGAACTGGTAACACTGAAGCTTTCTTT. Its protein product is CASSFRTGNTEAFF.

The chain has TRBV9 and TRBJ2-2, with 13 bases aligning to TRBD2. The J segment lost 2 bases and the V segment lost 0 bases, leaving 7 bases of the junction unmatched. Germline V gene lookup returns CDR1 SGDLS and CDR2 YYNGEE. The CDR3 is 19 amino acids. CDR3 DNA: TGTGCCAGCAGCGTAGTCCCCACTAGCGGGGGGGCCAACACCGGGGAGCTGTTTTTT. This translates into CASSVVPTSGGANTGELFF.

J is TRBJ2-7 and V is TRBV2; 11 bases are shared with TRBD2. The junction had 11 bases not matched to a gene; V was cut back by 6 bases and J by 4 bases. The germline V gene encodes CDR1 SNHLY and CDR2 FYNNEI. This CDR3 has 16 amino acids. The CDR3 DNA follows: TGTGCCAGCAGACTTAGCGGGAGGGCCAATAAATACGAGCAGTACTTC. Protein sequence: CASRLSGRANKYEQYF.

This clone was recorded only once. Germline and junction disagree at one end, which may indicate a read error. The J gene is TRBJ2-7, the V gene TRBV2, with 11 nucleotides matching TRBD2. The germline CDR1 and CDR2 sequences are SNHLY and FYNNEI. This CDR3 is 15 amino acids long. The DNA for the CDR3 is TGTGCCAGCAGGGAAGCTAGCGGGAGGTCCTACGAGCAGTACTTC. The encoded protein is CASREASGRSYEQYF.

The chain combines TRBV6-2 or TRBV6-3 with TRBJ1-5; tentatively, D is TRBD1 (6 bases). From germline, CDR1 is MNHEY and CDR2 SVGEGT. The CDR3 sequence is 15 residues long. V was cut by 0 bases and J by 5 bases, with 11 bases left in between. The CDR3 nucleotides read TGTGCCAGCAGTTACTCTGGCAGGGGACATCAGCCCCAGCATTTT. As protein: CASSYSGRGHQPQHF.